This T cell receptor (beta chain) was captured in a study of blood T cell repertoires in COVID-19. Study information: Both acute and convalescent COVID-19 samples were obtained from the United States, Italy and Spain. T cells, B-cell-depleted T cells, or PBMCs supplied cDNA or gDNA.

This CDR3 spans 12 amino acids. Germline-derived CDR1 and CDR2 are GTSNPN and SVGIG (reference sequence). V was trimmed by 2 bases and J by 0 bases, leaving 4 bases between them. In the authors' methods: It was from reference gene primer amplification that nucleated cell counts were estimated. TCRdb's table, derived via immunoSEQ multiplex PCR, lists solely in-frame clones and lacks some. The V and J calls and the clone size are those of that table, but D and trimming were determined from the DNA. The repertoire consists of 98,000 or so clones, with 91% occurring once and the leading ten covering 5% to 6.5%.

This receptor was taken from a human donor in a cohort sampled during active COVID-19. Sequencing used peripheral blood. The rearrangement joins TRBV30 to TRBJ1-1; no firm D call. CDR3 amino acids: CAWSPVNTEAFF. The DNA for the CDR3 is TGTGCCTGGAGTCCAGTGAACACTGAAGCTTTCTTT.